This T cell receptor (beta chain) was sequenced for a study of T cell repertoires in cytomegalovirus infection. At the level of the study: The study used recently identified HLA-C-restricted and well-studied HLA-B-restricted CMV epitopes.

Trimming took 0 bases from V and 7 from J, leaving 4 bases between them. The CDR3 has 11 residues. Germline V gene sequence: CDR1 ENHRY, CDR2 SYGVKD. In the case of this clonotype: Its specificity is not known.

TCRdb re-called the reads through MiXCR, storing one row per CDR3 protein. The profile shows 680,000 or so distinct CDR3 sequences, 33% of them singletons. General study points: People with CMV and the relevant HLA were identified by cumulative public TCR beta family frequency. Clonotypes of TCR beta that were HLA-C-restricted and CMV-specific dominated the ex vivo response.

The specimen comprised cultured PBMCs, sampled from culture after CMV antigen stimulation. The chain links TRBV10-3 to TRBJ2-7; D remains ambiguous. This TCR came from a human donor in good health (CMV status not recorded). Some clones in this sample may be carry-over from other donors' samples. The CDR3 loop is CAISESEEQYF. The CDR3 DNA reads as TGTGCCATCAGTGAGTCAGAGGAGCAGTACTTC.